The next 6 T cell receptor beta chains were all read from a single sample in a study of blood T cell repertoires in COVID-19. This table comes from immunoSEQ multiplex PCR, and its TCRdb copy is limited to in-frame clones, with some not included. The sample lists about 320,000 clones, nearly 90% occurring once. The material sequenced was PBMCs or T cells enriched from blood (not recorded which). These receptors came from a woman aged 25 to 39 who had recovered from COVID-19.

The gene calls are TRBV12-3 or TRBV12-4 and TRBJ1-1, with D possibly TRBD1 on 5 matching bases. This CDR3 spans 11 amino acids. V was trimmed by 7 bases and J by 11 bases, leaving 14 bases between them. CDR3 protein: CASTLGGGAFF. The CDR3 nucleotides are TGTGCCAGCACCCTGGGGGGTGGCGCTTTCTTT.

This chain links TRBV6-5 with TRBJ2-7, with TRBD1 as a possible D gene (6 bases). The V gene lost 2 bases and the J gene lost 5 bases, with 10 bases spanning the gap. The CDR3 totals 13 residues. Germline values: CDR1 MNHEY, CDR2 SVGAGI. As DNA, the CDR3 is TGTGCCAGCAGTTACCGGGCAGGGGACGAGCAGTACTTC. Its translation is CASSYRAGDEQYF.

CDR3 sequence: CSASTRDRGYYGYTF. Written as DNA, the CDR3 is TGCAGTGCTAGTACCCGGGACAGGGGATACTATGGCTACACCTTC. The chain combines TRBV20-1 with TRBJ1-2; 10 bases line up with TRBD1. With V trimmed by 3 bases and J by 3 bases, 7 bases remained unmatched. CDR3 length: 15 amino acids. In germline, CDR1 is DFQATT, CDR2 SNEGSKA (reference sequence).

The rearrangement links TRBV5-1 to TRBJ2-5; 9 bases agree with TRBD1. Unmatched junction bases numbered 9, after V lost 5 bases and J lost 4 bases. Germline CDR1 and CDR2: SGHRS and YFSETQ. The CDR3 runs to 15 residues. The CDR3 here is CASRPGQGTGETQYF. As DNA, the CDR3 is TGCGCCAGCAGACCTGGACAGGGGACGGGAGAGACCCAGTACTTC.

The J gene is TRBJ1-3, the V gene TRBV6-4; D gene unclear. This CDR3 is 16 amino acids long. V dropped 6 bases and J dropped 0 bases, with 15 bases sitting between them. The germline CDR1 and CDR2 sequences are MRHNA and SNTAGT. As DNA, the CDR3 is TGTGCCAGCAGCGCTTGCCGGGAAGTCTCTGGAAACACCATATATTTT. This codes for CASSACREVSGNTIYF.

This clone occurred a few times. The chain employs TRBV28 and TRBJ1-2; possible D gene TRBD1, 5 bases. Trimming removed 7 bases at V and 3 bases at J, with 18 bases between. This CDR3 spans 15 amino acids. From germline, CDR1 is MDHEN and CDR2 SYDVKM. The CDR3 region is CASTPPDSLYYGYTF. The CDR3 region has the DNA TGTGCCAGCACCCCCCCCGACAGCCTGTACTATGGCTACACCTTC.